The entry below gives a single T cell receptor (beta chain) sequence along with its context. The target antigen is unknown. The record originates from a study of cytomegalovirus exposure and HLA in healthy donors. About the study: Later, an analysis reported that the roughly 120 validation repertoires had used the same platform as the roughly 660 first-cohort repertoires.

Sequencing used immunoSEQ multiplex PCR; TCRdb keeps in-frame clones, though not all of them. The sample carries fewer than 250,000 clones, approximately 87% recorded once. Overall study results and limits: While the bulk of TCR sequences proved rare, some public TCRs turned up in many donors. Cytomegalovirus-associated TCR beta chains were listed, numbering 150 to 200. Three chains linked to CMV were shown in vitro to be specific for CMV antigens.

The sequence derives from a man between 18 and 29 years old in good health and CMV-seronegative. The source material was PBMCs.

The DNA for the CDR3 is TGTGCCAGCTCACCGCTTTTCTCACAGGGGAGTAATGAGCAGTTCTTC. Its translation: CASSPLFSQGSNEQFF. The chain combines TRBV18 with TRBJ2-1; 7 nucleotides match TRBD1. The CDR3 has 16 amino acids. Germline V gene data show CDR1 as KGHSH and CDR2 as LQKENI. V was pared by 3 bases and J by 7 bases, with 12 bases of the junction left unmatched.